A single TCR beta chain is shown here with its context. Its antigen is unidentified. The data originate from a study of graft-versus-host responses after intestinal transplantation. At the level of the study: All recipients got anti-thymocyte globulin induction, then tacrolimus and steroids for about three years.

CDR1 MNHEY and CDR2 SMNVEV come from the germline V gene (reference sequence). The CDR3 sequence is 16 residues long. V was trimmed by 6 bases and J by 3 bases, leaving 18 bases between them. Intraepithelial lymphocytes and lamina propria lymphocytes were released through processing of graft tissue. Measured with immunoSEQ multiplex PCR; TCRdb has only the in-frame clones, and not every one. The sample yields approximately 5,000 clones, 65% to 80% seen once. Study observations and caveats: Marrow from the recipient contained GvH clones, some of which had appeared first in ileum or blood.

The sequencing here drew on ileum tissue, taken about 230 days after intestinal transplant. This chain uses TRBV27 with TRBJ2-1; D may be TRBD1 or TRBD2 (5 bases each). This TCR was recovered from a human patient who received an intestinal transplant, so some T cells may come from the graft donor. The DNA for the CDR3 is TGTGCCAGCAGCCCTCCATGGGGGATTTACTACAATGAGCAGTTCTTC. Amino acid sequence: CASSPPWGIYYNEQFF.